This T cell receptor (beta chain) was sequenced during a study of CD8 T cells in Susac syndrome. A quantity of about 0.45 to 1 ug RNA underwent reverse transcription using random hexamers. TCRdb used MiXCR to reprocess the immunoSEQ multiplex PCR reads, holding one entry per CDR3 protein. This repertoire shows about 190,000 distinct CDR3 sequences, more than 85% found once; its top ten account for around 0.16%. Germline V gene data show CDR1 as DFQATT and CDR2 as SNEGSKA (reference sequence). V was clipped by 0 bases and J by 0 bases, with 9 bases between them. The CDR3 sequence is 15 residues long. The sample was CD8+ T cells from PBMCs. The sequence came from a human donor with Susac syndrome. This chain connects TRBV20-1 to TRBJ1-3; tentative D call: TRBD1 (5 bases). The CDR3 spells CSAREGTGSGNTIYF. The DNA for the CDR3 is TGCAGTGCTAGAGAGGGGACGGGCTCTGGAAACACCATATATTTT.